These 26 T cell receptor beta chains share one sample of origin, sequenced in a study of T cell repertoires in cytomegalovirus infection. TCRdb used MiXCR to reprocess the reads, holding one entry per CDR3 protein. The data hold 400,000 or so distinct CDR3 sequences, with around a sixth observed a single time. Sequencing input: PBMCs. These receptors were taken from a human donor in good health (CMV status not recorded). Some clones in this sample may be carry-over from other donors' samples.

Only a few counts were recorded for this clonotype. The gene calls are TRBV5-8 and TRBJ1-5; D not resolved. Germline V gene lookup returns CDR1 SGHTS and CDR2 YDEGEE. Trimming took 0 bases from V and 8 from J, leaving 9 bases between them. CDR3 length: 13 residues. CDR3 DNA: TGTGCCAGCAGCTTGGCCAACGGAGAGCCCCAGCATTTT. Translated, it gives CASSLANGEPQHF.

There are a few counts of this clonotype. The chain couples TRBV5-4 to TRBJ1-1; 7 bases are shared with TRBD1. Trimming removed 4 bases from V and 8 bases from J; junction bases left unmatched: 11. CDR1 SGHNT and CDR2 YYREEE come from the germline V gene (reference sequence). The CDR3 has 14 residues. CDR3 region: CASSLKGANFEAFF. The CDR3 coding sequence is TGTGCCAGCAGCCTCAAGGGGGCAAATTTCGAAGCTTTCTTT.

This clonotype was detected ten times or more. The J gene is TRBJ1-3, the V gene TRBV7-2; D may be TRBD1 (5 bases). CDR3 length: 15 amino acids. V was trimmed by 3 bases and J by 1 base, leaving 10 bases between them. Germline V gives CDR1 SGHTA, CDR2 FQGNSA. CDR3 sequence (DNA): TGTGCCAGCAGCTTCACACAGGATTCTGGAAACACCATATATTTT. Translation gives CASSFTQDSGNTIYF. Based on the CDR3 plus reference TRBV7-2 and TRBJ1-3, the full variable domain is GAGVSQSPSNKVTEKGKDVELRCDPISGHTALYWYRQSLGQGLEFLIYFQGNSAPDKSGLPSDRFSAERTGGSVSTLTIQRTQQEDSAVYLCASSFTQDSGNTIYFGEGSWLTVV.

The rearrangement joins TRBV6-2 or TRBV6-3 to TRBJ2-3; D not certain. Germline CDR1 is MNHEY and CDR2 is SVGEGT. V lost 5 bases and J lost 3, with 6 bases in between. This CDR3 is built from 12 residues. The CDR3 protein is CASSDPTDTQYF. The CDR3, as DNA: TGTGCCAGCAGTGACCCGACAGATACGCAGTATTTT.

This clonotype was seen a few times. The chain recombines TRBV2 with TRBJ2-5; 9 bases map to TRBD2. V gave up 11 bases and J gave up 5 bases; unmatched junction bases: 12. The germline gives CDR1 SNHLY, CDR2 FYNNEI. The CDR3 is made up of 14 amino acids. CDR3 nucleotide sequence: TGTGCCGGAAGCGAAGCGGGAGGCTCGGAGACCCAGTACTTC. Translation: CAGSEAGGSETQYF.

The table lists this clonotype with a count of one. J is TRBJ2-1 and V is TRBV18; 9 bases are a match to TRBD1. The V gene end was trimmed by 1 base and the J gene end by 6 bases; junction bases not matched to a gene: 7. The CDR3 extends over 16 amino acids. In germline, CDR1 is KGHSH, CDR2 LQKENI. This CDR3 is CASSPQGQGGGNEQFF. CDR3 in DNA: TGTGCCAGCTCACCACAGGGACAGGGAGGCGGCAATGAGCAGTTCTTC.

To note about this clonotype: Just one base apart from a much larger clone, this may be a read error. The chain links TRBV12-3 or TRBV12-4 to TRBJ2-1; 11 bases are a match to TRBD1. CDR3 length: 19 residues. CDR3 in DNA: TGTGCCAGCAGTTTGCGGACAGGGGGCGCGTTGGGCTCCTACAAGGAGCAGTTCTTC. Its translation is CASSLRTGGALGSYKEQFF.

V gene TRBV2 combines with J gene TRBJ1-2; 7 positions agree with TRBD1. The junction had 11 bases not matched to a gene; V was cut back by 6 bases and J by 7 bases. This CDR3 has 14 residues. Looked up from germline, CDR1 is SNHLY and CDR2 is FYNNEI. The CDR3 here is CASSFVDRDGGYTF. The CDR3 bases are TGTGCCAGCAGCTTCGTCGACAGGGACGGTGGCTACACCTTC.

The J gene is TRBJ1-2, the V gene TRBV20-1, with 7 bases matching TRBD1. Germline lookup yields CDR1 DFQATT and CDR2 SNEGSKA (reference sequence). Trimming at V came to 1 base and at J to 4 bases, leaving 9 bases not matched to a gene. The length of the CDR3 is 15 residues. In DNA, the CDR3 is TGCAGTGCTAGAGCTAGACAGGGCAGTTCCTATGGCTACACCTTC. Translation gives CSARARQGSSYGYTF.

This clonotype was counted at least ten times. The chain combines TRBV28 with TRBJ1-1; no clear D. Germline loops: CDR1 MDHEN, CDR2 SYDVKM. V lost 6 bases and J lost 4, with 12 bases in between. The CDR3 sequence is 13 residues long. The CDR3 protein is CASSLDEGTEAFF. Here the CDR3 DNA reads TGTGCCAGCAGCCTCGATGAAGGCACTGAAGCTTTCTTT.

This clonotype was found many times. The chain carries TRBV20-1 and TRBJ2-3, with D perhaps matching TRBD1 (5 bases). The CDR3 contains 15 residues. V gave up 1 base and J gave up 1 base, with 12 bases separating them. Germline values: CDR1 DFQATT, CDR2 SNEGSKA (reference sequence). The CDR3 loop is CSARGRGRGTDTQYF. In DNA, the CDR3 is TGCAGTGCTAGAGGAAGGGGCAGGGGCACAGATACGCAGTATTTT.

In this sample, this clonotype turned up many times. V gene TRBV6-6 combines with J gene TRBJ2-5; TRBD1 matches at 12 bases. V dropped 5 bases and J dropped 4; count of bases not matched to a gene: 11. The germline gives CDR1 MNHNY, CDR2 SVGAGI (reference sequence). The CDR3 loop spans 17 amino acids. CDR3 protein: CASSPPTGDRGLETQYF. The CDR3 bases are TGTGCCAGCAGTCCACCTACTGGGGACAGGGGGCTAGAGACCCAGTACTTC.

This clonotype was picked up a small number of times. V is TRBV4-3 and J is TRBJ2-2, with 10 bases aligning to TRBD2. Unmatched junction bases numbered 7, after V lost 1 base and J lost 5 bases. This CDR3 region has 17 residues. Germline CDR1 and CDR2: LGHNA and YSLEER. CDR3 DNA: TGCGCCAGCAGCCAAGCGGAGCTAGCGGGAGTAACCGGGGAGCTGTTTTTT. As protein: CASSQAELAGVTGELFF.

This clonotype turned up a few times. The chain recombines TRBV12-3 or TRBV12-4 with TRBJ2-7, with 7 bases fitting TRBD1. The CDR3 is 14 residues long. V dropped 6 bases and J dropped 5; count of bases not matched to a gene: 10. The CDR3 DNA is TGTGCCAGCAGACTCGGGACAGCGGCGCACGAGCAGTACTTC. Residues: CASRLGTAAHEQYF.

The chain combines TRBV12-3 or TRBV12-4 with TRBJ2-7; 7 bases align to TRBD1. Germline trimming cut 4 bases from V and 4 bases from J; bases unmatched to any gene: 7. CDR3 length equals 14 residues. CDR3 DNA sequence: TGTGCCAGCAGTTCAGAGGGGGCAGTATACGAGCAGTACTTC. As protein: CASSSEGAVYEQYF.

This clonotype was seen more than once but under ten times. CDR3 in DNA: TGTGCCAGCAGGGCAGGGTCCAGCTACGAGCAGTACTTC. It encodes CASRAGSSYEQYF. The chain has TRBV27 and TRBJ2-7; weak D call: TRBD1 (5 bases). V lost 6 bases and J lost 3, with 12 bases in between. The CDR3 loop spans 13 amino acids. Germline assignment: CDR1 MNHEY and CDR2 SMNVEV (reference sequence).

This clonotype was detected a few times. The V gene is TRBV2, the J gene TRBJ1-2; D remains ambiguous. From germline, CDR1 is SNHLY and CDR2 FYNNEI. The CDR3 runs to 13 residues. Trimming stripped 3 bases from V and 1 base from J, with 6 bases between. CDR3 protein: CASSDRFNYGYTF. The CDR3 nucleotides read TGTGCCAGCAGTGACAGGTTTAACTATGGCTACACCTTC.

The gene calls are TRBV5-1 and TRBJ1-2; D gene unclear. V lost 7 bases and J 4 bases, leaving 8 bases between the germline ends. The CDR3 extends over 11 amino acids. Per the germline V gene, CDR1 is SGHRS and CDR2 is YFSETQ. The CDR3 protein is CASRPPYGYTF. The CDR3 bases are TGCGCCAGCCGACCCCCCTATGGCTACACCTTC.

The chain couples TRBV20-1 to TRBJ2-7, with D perhaps matching TRBD2 (5 bases). The CDR3 length is 15 residues. Between the trimmed V and J ends, which lost 0 bases and 0 bases, there was a span of 12 bases. Germline-derived CDR1 and CDR2 are DFQATT and SNEGSKA (reference sequence). The CDR3 is CSARDGRGSSYEQYF. The CDR3 DNA follows: TGCAGTGCTAGAGATGGTAGAGGGAGCTCCTACGAGCAGTACTTC.

The chain has TRBV27 and TRBJ2-1; D is perhaps TRBD2 (6 bases). CDR3 length equals 18 residues. Germline CDR1 reads MNHEY; CDR2 reads SMNVEV (reference sequence). V shed 3 bases and J shed 3 bases, with 21 bases lying between them. The CDR3 sequence: CASSFSVRGGAIYNEQFF. For the CDR3, the DNA is TGTGCCAGCAGTTTTAGTGTGCGCGGCGGGGCAATCTACAATGAGCAGTTCTTC.

This clonotype was detected a few times. The V and J genes are TRBV29-1 and TRBJ2-7, with 9 bases matching TRBD1. CDR3 size: 11 residues. The junction had 5 bases not matched to a gene; V was cut back by 8 bases and J by 6 bases. Germline V gives CDR1 SQVTM, CDR2 ANQGSEA. CDR3 in DNA: TGCAGCTTGGGACAGGGCGCCGAGCAGTACTTC. Its protein product is CSLGQGAEQYF.

This chain links TRBV7-9 with TRBJ1-2; D may be TRBD1 (5 bases). Per germline, CDR1 SEHNR and CDR2 FQNEAQ (reference sequence). The CDR3 covers 13 residues. Trimming removed 3 bases at V and 8 bases at J, with 13 bases between. Here the CDR3 reads CASSLRAGRGYTF. The CDR3 DNA sequence: TGTGCCAGCAGCTTGCGGGCAGGGAGAGGCTACACCTTC.

CDR3 DNA: TGTGCCAGCAGGGAGGATTCACCCCTCCACTTT. Translated: CASREDSPLHF. The rearrangement uses TRBV2 and TRBJ1-6, with no clear D. Trimming pared 6 bases from V and 8 bases from J, leaving 5 bases between. Per the germline V gene, CDR1 is SNHLY and CDR2 is FYNNEI. CDR3 length equals 11 residues.

There are a few counts of this clonotype. This rearrangement joins TRBV7-2 to TRBJ2-1; D may be TRBD2 (6 bases). The germline V gene has CDR1 SGHTA and CDR2 FQGNSA. The V end was cut by 5 bases, the J end by 8 bases, with 13 bases between. The CDR3 extends over 13 amino acids. DNA for the CDR3: TGTGCCAGCAGCCGACCCCCTAGCGATGAGCAGTTCTTC. Amino acid sequence: CASSRPPSDEQFF.

Worth noting for this clonotype: A read error may be the cause here, since a much bigger clone is one base away. V gene TRBV2 combines with J gene TRBJ2-5; no clear D. V gave up 7 bases and J gave up 0 bases, with 6 bases separating them. In germline, CDR1 is SNHLY, CDR2 FYNNEI. The CDR3 length is 12 residues. The CDR3 loop is CASNQYQETQYF. The CDR3, as DNA: TGTGCCAGCAACCAGTACCAAGAGACCCAGTACTTC.

This clonotype appeared a few times. V is TRBV20-1 and J is TRBJ2-3; TRBD2 might be the D (5 bases). Germline CDR1 reads DFQATT; CDR2 reads SNEGSKA (reference sequence). V shed 6 bases and J shed 5 bases, with 12 bases lying between them. The CDR3 extends over 12 amino acids. In DNA, the CDR3 is TGCAGTGCCAAAGGAGGTGGAGATACGCAGTATTTT. Amino acid sequence: CSAKGGGDTQYF.